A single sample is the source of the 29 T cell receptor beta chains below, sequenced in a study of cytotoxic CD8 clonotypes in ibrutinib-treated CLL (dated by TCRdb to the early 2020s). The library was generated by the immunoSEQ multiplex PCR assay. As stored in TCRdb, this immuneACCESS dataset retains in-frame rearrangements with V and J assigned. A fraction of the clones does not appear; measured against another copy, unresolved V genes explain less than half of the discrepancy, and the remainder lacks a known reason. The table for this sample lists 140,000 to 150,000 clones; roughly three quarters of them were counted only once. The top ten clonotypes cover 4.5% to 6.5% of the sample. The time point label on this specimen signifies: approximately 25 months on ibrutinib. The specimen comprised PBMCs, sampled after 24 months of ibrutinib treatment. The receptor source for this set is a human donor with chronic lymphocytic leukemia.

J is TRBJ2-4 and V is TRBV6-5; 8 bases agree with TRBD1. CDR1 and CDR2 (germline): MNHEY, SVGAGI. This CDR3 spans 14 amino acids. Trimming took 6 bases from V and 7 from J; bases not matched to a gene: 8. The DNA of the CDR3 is TGTGCCAGCAGCCAAACAGGGGGAGATAACATTCAGTACTTC. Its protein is CASSQTGGDNIQYF.

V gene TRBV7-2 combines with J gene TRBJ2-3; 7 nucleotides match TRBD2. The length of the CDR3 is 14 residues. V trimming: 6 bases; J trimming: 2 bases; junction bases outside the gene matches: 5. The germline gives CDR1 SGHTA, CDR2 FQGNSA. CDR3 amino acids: CASRVSGHTDTQYF. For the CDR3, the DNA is TGTGCCAGCAGGGTTAGCGGGCACACAGATACGCAGTATTTT.

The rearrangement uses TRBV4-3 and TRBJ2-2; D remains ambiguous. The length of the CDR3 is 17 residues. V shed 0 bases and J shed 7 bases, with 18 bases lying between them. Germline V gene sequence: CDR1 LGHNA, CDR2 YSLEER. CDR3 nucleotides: TGCGCCAGCAGCCAAGATCTATCTCAGTTACCGGACGGGGAGCTGTTTTTT. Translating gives CASSQDLSQLPDGELFF.

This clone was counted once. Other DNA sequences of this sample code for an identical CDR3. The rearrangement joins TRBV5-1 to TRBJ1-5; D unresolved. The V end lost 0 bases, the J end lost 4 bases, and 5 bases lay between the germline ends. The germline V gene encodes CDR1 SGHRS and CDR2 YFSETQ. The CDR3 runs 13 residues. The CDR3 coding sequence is TGCGCCAGCAGCTTGGGGCAGAATCAGCCCCAGCATTTT. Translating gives CASSLGQNQPQHF.

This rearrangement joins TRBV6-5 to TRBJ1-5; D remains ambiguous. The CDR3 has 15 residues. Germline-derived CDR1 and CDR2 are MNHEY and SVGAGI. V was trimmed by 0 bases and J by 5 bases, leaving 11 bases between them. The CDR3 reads CASSYSLPVDQPQHF. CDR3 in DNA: TGTGCCAGCAGTTACTCGTTGCCGGTCGATCAGCCCCAGCATTTT.

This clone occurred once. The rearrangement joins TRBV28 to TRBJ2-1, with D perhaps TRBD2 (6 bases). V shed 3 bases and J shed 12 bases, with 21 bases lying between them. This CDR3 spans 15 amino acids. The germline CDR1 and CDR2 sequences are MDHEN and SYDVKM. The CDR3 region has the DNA TGTGCCAGCAGTTTGGATTCGGGAGCCTTTCCGGGGCAGTTCTTC. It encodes CASSLDSGAFPGQFF.

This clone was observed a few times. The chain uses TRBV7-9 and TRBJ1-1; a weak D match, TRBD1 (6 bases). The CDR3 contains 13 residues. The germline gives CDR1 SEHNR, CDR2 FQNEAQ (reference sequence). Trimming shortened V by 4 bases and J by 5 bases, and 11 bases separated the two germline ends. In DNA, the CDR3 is TGTGCCAGCAGCTCCTCGACAGGAACTGAAGCTTTCTTT. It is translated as CASSSSTGTEAFF.

CDR3 region: CASSVDQLNTEAFF. The CDR3 DNA is TGTGCCAGCAGCGTGGATCAGTTGAACACTGAAGCTTTCTTT. The genes are TRBV9 and TRBJ1-1; no clear D gene. The germline V and J ends were trimmed by 2 bases and 0 bases, with 8 bases remaining between them. The CDR3 is made up of 14 amino acids. Germline assignment: CDR1 SGDLS and CDR2 YYNGEE.

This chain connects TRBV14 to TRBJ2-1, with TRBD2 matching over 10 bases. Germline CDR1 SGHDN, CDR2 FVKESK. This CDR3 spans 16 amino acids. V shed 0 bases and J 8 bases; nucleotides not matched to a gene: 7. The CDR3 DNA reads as TGTGCCAGCAGCCAAGACTTGGGTCTAGCGGGGGATGAGCAGTTCTTC. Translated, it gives CASSQDLGLAGDEQFF.

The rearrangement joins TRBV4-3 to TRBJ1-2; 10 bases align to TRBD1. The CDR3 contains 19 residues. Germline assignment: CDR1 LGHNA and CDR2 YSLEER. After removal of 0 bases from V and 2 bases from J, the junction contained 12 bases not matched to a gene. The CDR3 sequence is CASSQEAGTGAHLNYGYTF. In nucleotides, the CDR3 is TGCGCCAGCAGCCAAGAAGCCGGGACAGGGGCCCATTTGAACTATGGCTACACCTTC.

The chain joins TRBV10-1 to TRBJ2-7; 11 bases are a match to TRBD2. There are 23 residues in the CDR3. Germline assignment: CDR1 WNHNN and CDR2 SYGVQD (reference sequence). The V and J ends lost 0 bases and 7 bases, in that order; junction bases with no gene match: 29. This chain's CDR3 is CASSESGVSGRGTTKAPLGEQYF. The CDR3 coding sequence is TGCGCCAGCAGTGAGTCTGGGGTTAGCGGGAGGGGGACTACTAAAGCACCCCTGGGGGAGCAGTACTTC.

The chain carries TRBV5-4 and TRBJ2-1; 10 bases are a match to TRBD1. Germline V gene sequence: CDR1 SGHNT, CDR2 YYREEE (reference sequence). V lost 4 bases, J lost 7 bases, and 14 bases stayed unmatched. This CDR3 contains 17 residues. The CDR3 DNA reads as TGTGCCAGCAGCCCTAGCCCGGGACAGGGGTTATGGAATGAGCAGTTCTTC. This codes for CASSPSPGQGLWNEQFF.

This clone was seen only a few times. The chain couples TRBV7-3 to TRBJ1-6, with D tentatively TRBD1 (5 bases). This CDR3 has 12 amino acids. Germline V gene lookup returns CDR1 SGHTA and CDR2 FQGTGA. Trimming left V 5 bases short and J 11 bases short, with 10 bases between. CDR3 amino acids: CASSPGYPPLHF. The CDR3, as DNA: TGTGCCAGCAGCCCAGGGTACCCACCCCTCCACTTT. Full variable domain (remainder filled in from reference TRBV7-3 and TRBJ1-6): GAGVSQTPSNKVTEKGKYVELRCDPISGHTALYWYRQSLGQGPEFLIYFQGTGAADDSGLPNDRFFAVRPEGSVSTLKIQRTERGDSAVYLCASSPGYPPLHFGNGTRLTVT.

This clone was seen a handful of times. The chain's CDR3 is CSAKRGGEQFF. The DNA of the CDR3 is TGCAGTGCCAAACGGGGGGGTGAGCAGTTCTTC. The chain links TRBV20-1 to TRBJ2-1, with TRBD2 identical over 8 bases. V lost 6 bases, J lost 9 bases, and 4 bases stayed unmatched. This CDR3 is built from 11 residues. The V gene's germline CDR1 is DFQATT and CDR2 SNEGSKA (reference sequence).

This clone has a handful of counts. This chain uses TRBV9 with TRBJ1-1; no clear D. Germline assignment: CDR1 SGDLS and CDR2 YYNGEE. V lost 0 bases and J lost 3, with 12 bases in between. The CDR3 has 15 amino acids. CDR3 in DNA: TGTGCCAGCAGCGTAGCGACCCTTCCACACACTGAAGCTTTCTTT. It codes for CASSVATLPHTEAFF.

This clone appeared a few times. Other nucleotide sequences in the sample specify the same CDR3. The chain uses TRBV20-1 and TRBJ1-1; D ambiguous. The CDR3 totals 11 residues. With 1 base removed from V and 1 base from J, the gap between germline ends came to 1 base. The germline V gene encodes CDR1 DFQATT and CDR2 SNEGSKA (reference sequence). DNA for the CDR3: TGCAGTGCTAGAGGGAACACTGAAGCTTTCTTT. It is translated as CSARGNTEAFF.

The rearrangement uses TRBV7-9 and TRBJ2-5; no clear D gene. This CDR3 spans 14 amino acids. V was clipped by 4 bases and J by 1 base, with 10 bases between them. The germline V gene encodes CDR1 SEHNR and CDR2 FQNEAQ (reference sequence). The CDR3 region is CASSSRVPQETQYF. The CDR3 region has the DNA TGTGCCAGCAGCTCAAGGGTCCCCCAAGAGACCCAGTACTTC.

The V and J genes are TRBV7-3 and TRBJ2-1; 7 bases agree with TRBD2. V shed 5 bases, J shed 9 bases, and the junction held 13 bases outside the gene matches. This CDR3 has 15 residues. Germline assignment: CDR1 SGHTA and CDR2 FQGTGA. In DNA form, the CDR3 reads TGTGCCAGCAGCCCTTACGGGACTAATAGGCGTGAGCAGTTCTTC. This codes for CASSPYGTNRREQFF.

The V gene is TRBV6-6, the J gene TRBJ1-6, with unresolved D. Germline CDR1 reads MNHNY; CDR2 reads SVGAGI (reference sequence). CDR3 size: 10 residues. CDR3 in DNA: TGTGGGTGTGGAAATTCACCCCTCCACTTT. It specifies CGCGNSPLHF.

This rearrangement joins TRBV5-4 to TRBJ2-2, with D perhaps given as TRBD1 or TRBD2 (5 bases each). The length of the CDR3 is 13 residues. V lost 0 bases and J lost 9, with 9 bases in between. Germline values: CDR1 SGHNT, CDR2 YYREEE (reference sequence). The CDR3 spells CASSLVGEWELFF. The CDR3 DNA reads TGTGCCAGCAGCTTGGTGGGGGAGTGGGAGCTGTTTTTT.

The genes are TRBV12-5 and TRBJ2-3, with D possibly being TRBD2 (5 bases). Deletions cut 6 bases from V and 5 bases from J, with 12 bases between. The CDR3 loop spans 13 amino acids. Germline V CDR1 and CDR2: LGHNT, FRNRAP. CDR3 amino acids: CASGPPRGDTQYF. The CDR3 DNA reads TGTGCTAGTGGCCCACCCCGGGGAGATACGCAGTATTTT.

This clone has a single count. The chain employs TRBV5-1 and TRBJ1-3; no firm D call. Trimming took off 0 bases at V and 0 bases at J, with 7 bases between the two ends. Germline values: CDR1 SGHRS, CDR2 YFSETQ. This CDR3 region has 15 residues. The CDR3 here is CASSLEGNSGNTIYF. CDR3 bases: TGCGCCAGCAGCTTGGAGGGAAACTCTGGAAACACCATATATTTT.

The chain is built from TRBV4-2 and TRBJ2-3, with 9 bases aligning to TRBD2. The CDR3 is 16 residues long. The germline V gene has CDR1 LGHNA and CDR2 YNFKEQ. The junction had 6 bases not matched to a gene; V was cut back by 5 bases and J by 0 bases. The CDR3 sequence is CASSARGGRSTDTQYF. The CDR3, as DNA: TGTGCCAGCAGCGCGCGGGGGGGCAGGAGCACAGATACGCAGTATTTT.

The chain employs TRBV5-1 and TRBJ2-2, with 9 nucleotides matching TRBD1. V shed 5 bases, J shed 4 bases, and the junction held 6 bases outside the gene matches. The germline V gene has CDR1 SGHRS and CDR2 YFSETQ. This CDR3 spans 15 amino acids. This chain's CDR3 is CASRQGAKPTGELFF. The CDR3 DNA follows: TGCGCCAGCAGACAGGGGGCGAAGCCCACCGGGGAGCTGTTTTTT.

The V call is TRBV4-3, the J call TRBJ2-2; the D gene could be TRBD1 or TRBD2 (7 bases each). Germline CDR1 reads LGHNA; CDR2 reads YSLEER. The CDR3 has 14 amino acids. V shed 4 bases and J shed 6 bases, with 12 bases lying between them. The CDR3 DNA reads TGCGCCAGCAGCCGGGAGGGGGCCCCCGGGGAGCTGTTTTTT. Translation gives CASSREGAPGELFF.

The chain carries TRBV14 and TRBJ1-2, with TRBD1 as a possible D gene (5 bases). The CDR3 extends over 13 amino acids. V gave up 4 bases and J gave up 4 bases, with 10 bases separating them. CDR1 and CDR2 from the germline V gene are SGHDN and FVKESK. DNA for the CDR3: TGTGCCAGCAGCCCGGGGACCTCCTATGGCTACACCTTC. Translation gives CASSPGTSYGYTF.

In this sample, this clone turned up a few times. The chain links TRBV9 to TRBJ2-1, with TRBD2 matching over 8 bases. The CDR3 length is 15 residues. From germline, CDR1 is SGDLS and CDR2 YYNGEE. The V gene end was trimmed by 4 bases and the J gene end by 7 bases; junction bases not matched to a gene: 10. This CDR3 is CASSTRGSGMNEQFF. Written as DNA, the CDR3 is TGTGCCAGCAGCACCCGGGGTAGCGGGATGAATGAGCAGTTCTTC.

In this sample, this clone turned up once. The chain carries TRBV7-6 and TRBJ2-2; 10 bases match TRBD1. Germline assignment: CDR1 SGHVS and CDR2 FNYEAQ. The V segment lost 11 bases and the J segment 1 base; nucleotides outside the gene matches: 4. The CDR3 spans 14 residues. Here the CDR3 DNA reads TGTGCCTTGACAGGGGGCGAGAACACCGGGGAGCTGTTTTTT. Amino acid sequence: CALTGGENTGELFF.

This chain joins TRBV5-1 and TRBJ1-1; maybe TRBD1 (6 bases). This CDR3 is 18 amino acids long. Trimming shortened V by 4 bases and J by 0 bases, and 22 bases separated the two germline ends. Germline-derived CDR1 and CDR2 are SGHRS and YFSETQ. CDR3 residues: CASSPLPAGAQMNTEAFF. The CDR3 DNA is TGCGCCAGCAGCCCCCTCCCCGCAGGGGCCCAGATGAACACTGAAGCTTTCTTT.